This TCR beta chain was recovered during a study of shared clonotypes between healthy human individuals. Several immunoSEQ plates received, in even portions, the genomic DNA of each subset. The repertoire was sequenced with immunoSEQ multiplex PCR; TCRdb's copy has only in-frame clones and lacks some. Of roughly 2.5 million clones in the sample, over 85% are singletons; the top ten hold about 0.13%. Study findings and constraints: Relative to memory subsets, naive subsets generally showed larger estimated richness.

Notes on this clone: The antigen is not known. At one end, the junction sequence differs from germline, possibly due to a read error.

Donors included only healthy HIV-negative adults lacking recent acute infections or vaccinations. The donors were all Caucasian adults (living in Nashville, Tennessee). CDR3 length equals 13 residues. Looked up from germline, CDR1 is SGHNT and CDR2 is YENEEA. Sequencing was carried out using naive CD4+ T cells sorted from blood. The subset denotes: CD45RA+ positively selected. This clonotype was sampled from a man aged 18 to 30 in good health. The chain combines TRBV11-3 with TRBJ2-2; maybe TRBD2 (6 bases). CDR3 in amino acids: CASSLGGSGGLFF. DNA of the CDR3: TGTGCCAGCAGCTTAGGAGGTTCCGGGGGGCTGTTTTTT. Supplemented by reference TRBV11-3 and TRBJ2-2, the full variable domain reads EAGVVQSPRYKIIEKKQPVAFWCNPISGHNTLYWYLQNLGQGPELLIRYENEEAVDDSQLPKDRFSAERLKGVDSTLKIQPAELGDSAVYLCASSLGGSGGLFFGEGSRLTVL.